This TCR beta chain was sequenced in a study of human T cells and chemical hapten exposure. Findings and caveats of the study: In comparison with controls, expanded TCRs gave rise to a significantly larger number of large CDR3 similarity clusters.

Each CDR3 protein gets one entry after TCRdb re-called the RACE reads with MiXCR. Among fewer than 200,000 distinct CDR3 sequences, approximately 31% were seen once, and the ten largest hold nearly 3%. The CDR3 length is 12 residues. Per germline, CDR1 MDHEN and CDR2 SYDVKM. V was clipped by 10 bases and J by 2 bases, with 12 bases between them. This clonotype was seen more than once but under ten times. The target antigen is unknown. Regarding time point: pre-sensitization, week 0. As for treatment: therapeutic diphenylcyclopropenone sensitization with weekly scalp DPC. The origin of this receptor is a woman under 40 with alopecia areata. Some clones in this sample may be carry-over from other donors' samples. This rearrangement joins TRBV28 to TRBJ2-7, with D perhaps matching TRBD2 (5 bases). This specimen consisted of whole blood, obtained in connection with sensitization to the hapten diphenylcyclopropenone (DPC). The CDR3 nucleotides are TGTGCCACGGAGCGGCCTACCTACGAGCAGTACTTC. Amino acid sequence: CATERPTYEQYF.